These 26 T cell receptor beta chains were sequenced from one sample in a study of post-analysis software for immune sequencing data. No antigens are known for them. Study results and caveats: Patients showed TRBV5-6, TRBV5-1 and TRBV20-1 among four to six TRBV segments more frequent than in controls.

Every TCR beta cDNA library bore unique molecular identifiers. From the PCR reads, TCRdb called clonotypes with MiXCR, one entry per CDR3 protein. The sample yields about 200,000 distinct CDR3 sequences, roughly 28% seen once. Material for sequencing was blood. Source of these receptors: a girl under 18 with multiple sclerosis.

V gene TRBV15 combines with J gene TRBJ2-5; the D gene is possibly TRBD2 (5 bases). V gave up 0 bases and J gave up 12 bases, with 11 bases separating them. This CDR3 contains 12 residues. CDR1 is LNHNV, CDR2 YYDKDF, per germline (reference sequence). The CDR3 sequence is CATSRDPGKEYF. Here the CDR3 DNA reads TGTGCCACCAGCAGAGACCCGGGGAAAGAGTACTTC.

J is TRBJ2-1 and V is TRBV7-8; D remains ambiguous. The germline V gene has CDR1 SGHVS and CDR2 FQNEAQ. The length of the CDR3 is 15 residues. The V end lost 0 bases, the J end lost 5 bases, and 11 bases lay between the germline ends. CDR3 region: CASSLAAIPHNEQFF. As DNA, the CDR3 is TGTGCCAGCAGCTTAGCGGCAATACCCCACAATGAGCAGTTCTTC.

This clonotype appeared many times. The chain links TRBV10-3 to TRBJ2-1; 12 bases match TRBD2. Germline loops: CDR1 ENHRY, CDR2 SYGVKD. There are 17 residues in the CDR3. With 6 bases clipped from V and 6 bases from J, the junction kept 12 bases outside the gene matches. The CDR3 bases are TGTGCCATCAGGGCGACTAGCGGGAGTTCTTATTCCAATGAGCAGTTCTTC. As protein: CAIRATSGSSYSNEQFF.

The rearrangement uses TRBV18 and TRBJ1-5; 7 bases match TRBD1. CDR3 length: 16 residues. CDR1 KGHSH and CDR2 LQKENI come from the germline V gene. V trimming: 6 bases; J trimming: 0 bases; junction bases outside the gene matches: 8. The CDR3 is CASSLQGPNSNQPQHF. CDR3 sequence (DNA): TGTGCCAGCTCGCTACAGGGGCCGAATAGCAATCAGCCCCAGCATTTT. The variable domain in full, completed from reference TRBV18 and TRBJ1-5, reads NAGVMQNPRHLVRRRGQEARLRCSPMKGHSHVYWYRQLPEEGLKFMVYLQKENIIDESGMPKERFSAEFPKEGPSILRIQQVVRGDSAAYFCASSLQGPNSNQPQHFGDGTRLSIL.

As for this clonotype: Given a much more abundant clone one base away, this may be a read error. The chain is built from TRBV20-1 and TRBJ2-3; D assignment may be TRBD1 or TRBD2 (6 bases each). The V and J ends lost 6 bases and 6 bases respectively, with 19 bases between them. CDR3 length: 14 amino acids. Per germline, CDR1 DFQATT and CDR2 SNEGSKA (reference sequence). The CDR3 sequence is CSAQTRGGFDTQYF. CDR3 bases: TGCAGTGCGCAGACTAGAGGGGGATTCGATACGCAGTATTTT.

This chain links TRBV5-1 with TRBJ2-2; TRBD2 aligns across 13 bases. The V and J ends lost 4 bases and 5 bases, in that order; junction bases with no gene match: 11. Germline V CDR1 and CDR2: SGHRS, YFSETQ. The CDR3 spans 18 residues. Here the CDR3 DNA reads TGCGCCAGCAGCCGCCCGACTAGCGGGAGGCCGCGGACCGGGGAGCTGTTTTTT. It yields the protein CASSRPTSGRPRTGELFF.

This clonotype was seen a handful of times. V is TRBV6-1 and J is TRBJ1-1; tentative D call: TRBD1 (5 bases). Trimming pared 3 bases from V and 5 bases from J, leaving 10 bases between. This CDR3 is 13 amino acids long. CDR1 is MNHNS, CDR2 SASEGT, per germline. CDR3: CASSDRDTTEAFF. CDR3 in DNA: TGTGCCAGCAGTGACAGGGATACGACTGAAGCTTTCTTT.

This clonotype was recorded a few times. A much larger clone lies one base from this, so it may be a read error. In DNA form, the CDR3 reads TGCGCCAGCGGCCATCCGGGACAGGGTGTGGATGAGCAGTTCTTC. It is translated as CASGHPGQGVDEQFF. The chain joins TRBV4-1 to TRBJ2-1; 9 bases are a match to TRBD1. Germline V lookup: CDR1 MGHRA, CDR2 YSYEKL. The CDR3 sequence is 15 residues long.

The V and J genes are TRBV7-3 and TRBJ2-3; possible D gene TRBD2, 5 bases. This CDR3 has 16 amino acids. Trimming removed 1 base at V and 3 bases at J, with 14 bases between. Looked up from germline, CDR1 is SGHTA and CDR2 is FQGTGA. The CDR3: CASSLNYPSKTDTQYF. The CDR3 DNA is TGTGCCAGCAGCTTAAATTATCCTAGCAAAACAGATACGCAGTATTTT.

With regard to this clonotype: Since a much larger clone is just one base distant, this may be a read error. V is TRBV20-1 and J is TRBJ2-5; 10 bases fit TRBD1. The V gene's germline CDR1 is DFQATT and CDR2 SNEGSKA (reference sequence). The length of the CDR3 is 14 residues. The CDR3 loop reads CGARPGQGEETQYF. The CDR3 nucleotides are TGCGGTGCTAGACCTGGACAGGGGGAAGAGACCCAGTACTTC.

This clonotype was counted many times. The chain recombines TRBV2 with TRBJ2-6, with D unresolved. The CDR3 covers 14 residues. Germline values: CDR1 SNHLY, CDR2 FYNNEI. Trimming took 6 bases from V and 0 from J, leaving 6 bases between them. Here the CDR3 reads CASRSISGANVLTF. CDR3 sequence (DNA): TGTGCCAGCAGAAGTATCTCTGGGGCCAACGTCCTGACTTTC.

This clonotype was picked up a small number of times. This sequence joins TRBV29-1 and TRBJ2-1; TRBD2 is a possible D gene (5 bases). Gene TRBJ2-7 matches the end of the DNA better, so the J call may be wrong. Germline V lookup: CDR1 SQVTM, CDR2 ANQGSEA. The CDR3 loop spans 15 amino acids. This CDR3 reads CSVEDRGDSYNEQYF. For the CDR3, the DNA is TGCAGCGTTGAAGATCGGGGAGACTCCTACAATGAGCAGTACTTC.

This clonotype was recorded many times. The V gene is TRBV5-6, the J gene TRBJ2-7; D gene ambiguous. The length of the CDR3 is 15 residues. Germline V gene data show CDR1 as SGHDT and CDR2 as YYEEEE. Between the trimmed V and J ends, which lost 4 bases and 3 bases, there was a span of 17 bases. CDR3 in DNA: TGTGCCAGCAGCCCCACTGGGCTCCCCTACTACGAGCAGTACTTC. It specifies CASSPTGLPYYEQYF. The full variable domain, in which reference TRBV5-6 and TRBJ2-7 provide the parts outside the CDR3, is DAGVTQSPTHLIKTRGQQVTLRCSPKSGHDTVSWYQQALGQGPQFIFQYYEEEERQRGNFPDRFSGHQFPNYSSELNVNALLLGDSALYLCASSPTGLPYYEQYFGPGTRLTVT.

This chain connects TRBV12-3 or TRBV12-4 to TRBJ2-3; 10 positions match TRBD2. The CDR3 has 16 amino acids. The J segment lost 10 bases and the V segment lost 4 bases, leaving 14 bases of the junction unmatched. Written as DNA, the CDR3 is TGTGCCAGCAGTTCACCTACTAGCGGGGCCCTCCAGGCGCAGTATTTT. This sequence encodes CASSSPTSGALQAQYF.

This clonotype was seen at least ten times. The chain couples TRBV7-3 to TRBJ2-5, with a possible D match to TRBD1 (6 bases). Germline assignment: CDR1 SGHTA and CDR2 FQGTGA. This CDR3 is built from 15 residues. Trimming pared 2 bases from V and 3 bases from J, leaving 13 bases between. The CDR3 loop reads CASSLGAGAEETQYF. As DNA, the CDR3 is TGTGCCAGCAGCTTAGGGGCAGGGGCTGAAGAGACCCAGTACTTC.

The rearrangement links TRBV5-1 to TRBJ1-1; D is unclear. V was trimmed by 4 bases and J by 3 bases, leaving 10 bases between them. This CDR3 contains 13 residues. The germline V gene has CDR1 SGHRS and CDR2 YFSETQ. The CDR3 region has the DNA TGCGCCAGCAGCCCTTCCGGGGACACTGAAGCTTTCTTT. Translated: CASSPSGDTEAFF. The entire variable domain, with the rest obtained from reference TRBV5-1 and TRBJ1-1, is as follows: KAGVTQTPRYLIKTRGQQVTLSCSPISGHRSVSWYQQTPGQGLQFLFEYFSETQRNKGNFPGRFSGRQFSNSRSEMNVSTLELGDSALYLCASSPSGDTEAFFGQGTRLTVV.

This clonotype was seen a few times. The J gene is TRBJ2-2, the V gene TRBV7-8; D uncertain. Per the germline V gene, CDR1 is SGHVS and CDR2 is FQNEAQ. The CDR3 extends over 15 amino acids. Trimming pared 5 bases from V and 3 bases from J, leaving 13 bases between. CDR3 residues: CASSAAGPYTGELFF. CDR3 nucleotides: TGTGCCAGCAGCGCCGCCGGGCCGTACACCGGGGAGCTGTTTTTT. The complete variable domain, with remaining parts taken from reference TRBV7-8 and TRBJ2-2, reads GAGVSQSPRYKVAKRGQDVALRCDPISGHVSLFWYQQALGQGPEFLTYFQNEAQLDKSGLPSDRFFAERPEGSVSTLKIQRTQQEDSAVYLCASSAAGPYTGELFFGEGSRLTVL.

This clonotype was seen once. The chain couples TRBV2 to TRBJ2-2; TRBD2 matches at 12 bases. Germline loops: CDR1 SNHLY, CDR2 FYNNEI. The CDR3 is 14 residues long. With V trimmed by 10 bases and J by 6 bases, 6 bases remained unmatched. CDR3 amino acids: CATGGLAGSGELFF. CDR3 in DNA: TGTGCCACAGGGGGACTAGCGGGTTCCGGGGAGCTGTTTTTT. The entire variable domain, with the rest obtained from reference TRBV2 and TRBJ2-2, is as follows: EPEVTQTPSHQVTQMGQEVILRCVPISNHLYFYWYRQILGQKVEFLVSFYNNEISEKSEIFDDQFSVERPDGSNFTLKIRSTKLEDSAMYFCATGGLAGSGELFFGEGSRLTVL.

This clonotype was counted many times. The CDR3 nucleotides are TGCAGCGTTGAAGAAGGCGAGACCGGGACTACCTACGAGCAGTACTTC. Amino acid sequence: CSVEEGETGTTYEQYF. The J gene is TRBJ2-7, the V gene TRBV29-1; TRBD2 matches 7 bases. This CDR3 spans 16 amino acids. Germline-derived CDR1 and CDR2 are SQVTM and ANQGSEA. V lost 0 bases and J lost 2; bases outside the gene matches: 10.

This clonotype has only a few counts. The chain links TRBV7-3 to TRBJ2-3, with TRBD1 identical over 9 bases. The CDR3 spans 15 residues. The V and J ends lost 4 bases and 1 base, in that order; junction bases with no gene match: 3. Per germline, CDR1 SGHTA and CDR2 FQGTGA. CDR3 sequence: CASSSRTGGTDTQYF. The CDR3 DNA reads TGTGCCAGCAGCTCTCGGACAGGGGGCACAGATACGCAGTATTTT.

In this sample, this clonotype turned up many times. The CDR3 sequence is CSVRDSNEFF. In nucleotides, the CDR3 is TGCAGCGTTAGAGACAGTAACGAGTTCTTC. This chain joins TRBV29-1 and TRBJ2-1; D is possibly TRBD1 (5 bases). The CDR3 runs to 10 residues. Trimming took off 5 bases at V and 14 bases at J, with 13 bases between the two ends. CDR1 is SQVTM, CDR2 ANQGSEA, per germline.

This clonotype was detected ten times or more. The gene calls are TRBV5-1 and TRBJ2-7; 8 nucleotides line up with TRBD2. The CDR3 has 15 amino acids. Unmatched junction bases numbered 8, after V lost 0 bases and J lost 6 bases. Germline V CDR1 and CDR2: SGHRS, YFSETQ. Written as DNA, the CDR3 is TGCGCCAGCAGCTTGGAGGAGCGGGAGTTCGCCGAGCAGTACTTC. This sequence encodes CASSLEEREFAEQYF.

Regarding this clonotype: Mismatch with germline at one junction end may stem from a read error. V is TRBV7-2 and J is TRBJ2-6, with D possibly matching TRBD2 (6 bases). CDR1 and CDR2 from the germline V gene are SGHTA and FQGNSA. The CDR3 extends over 17 amino acids. CDR3 sequence (DNA): TGTGCCAGCAGCTTAGCCCCCGCGGGGTCTGGGGCCGACGTCCTGACTTTC. Amino acids: CASSLAPAGSGADVLTF.

At least ten counts were recorded for this clonotype. Just one base apart from a much larger clone, this may be a read error. V usage is TRBV20-1 and J usage is TRBJ2-5; 9 bases are shared with TRBD2. The CDR3 consists of 17 residues. After removal of 3 bases from V and 11 bases from J, the junction contained 22 bases not matched to a gene. Germline assignment: CDR1 DFQATT and CDR2 SNEGSKA (reference sequence). For the CDR3, the DNA is TGCAGTGCTAGTCGTAGGTCTAGCGGGGACCCGCCGAATGAGCAGTACTTC. It is translated as CSASRRSSGDPPNEQYF.

The chain links TRBV20-1 to TRBJ1-5; no definite D call. The CDR3 loop spans 14 amino acids. Germline values: CDR1 DFQATT, CDR2 SNEGSKA (reference sequence). The V and J ends lost 3 bases and 7 bases respectively, with 16 bases between them. The chain's CDR3 is CSASKGRARQPQHF. CDR3 sequence (DNA): TGCAGTGCTAGTAAAGGACGGGCTCGGCAGCCCCAGCATTTT.

On this clonotype: A read error may explain this, as a much larger clone is one base away. This chain connects TRBV7-8 to TRBJ2-6, with a weak D call TRBD1 (5 bases). This CDR3 has 15 residues. Germline V lookup: CDR1 SGHVS, CDR2 FQNEAQ. CDR3 nucleotide sequence: TGTGCCAGCAGCGAGCAGCCATCTGGGGCCAACGTCCGGACTTTC. It translates to CASSEQPSGANVRTF.